The sequence of this T cell receptor (beta chain) was determined in a study of shared clonotypes between healthy human individuals. Some clones are missing from TCRdb's copy, which holds only in-frame ones; the method was immunoSEQ multiplex PCR. The table records some 2,000,000 clones, approximately 96% of them present only once. The germline CDR1 and CDR2 sequences are SGHDT and YYEEEE. This CDR3 has 15 residues. Trimming left V 0 bases short and J 0 bases short, with 7 bases between. V and J are TRBV5-6 and TRBJ2-4, with D perhaps matching TRBD1 (6 bases). The TCR comes from a man in his late teens or twenties in good health. The sample comprised naive CD4+ T cells sorted from blood. Stated subset: CD45RA+ positively selected. The CDR3 loop reads CASSLEGVAKNIQYF. The DNA of the CDR3 is TGTGCCAGCAGCTTGGAGGGGGTAGCCAAAAACATTCAGTACTTC.